This T cell receptor (beta chain) was captured by sequencing in a study of cytomegalovirus exposure and HLA in healthy donors. The length of the CDR3 is 14 residues. J gave up 8 bases and V 4 bases, and 6 bases lay outside the gene matches. Germline CDR1 is SGHVS and CDR2 is FNYEAQ. TCRdb's table, derived via immunoSEQ multiplex PCR, lists solely in-frame clones and lacks some. The top ten clones hold approximately 3.1% of a sample with 200,000 to 300,000 clones, around 91% of them seen once. The study's findings and limits: Investigators reported around 150 TCR beta chains as tied to cytomegalovirus.

Among the approximately 130 subjects of the validation cohort, separate from the roughly 700-subject first cohort, were the donors. Remarks on this clone: Its antigen is not identified.

J is TRBJ2-4 and V is TRBV7-6; 9 bases align to TRBD1. This TCR came from a woman aged 30 to 39 in good health and CMV-seronegative. The sequencing sample was made of PBMCs. CDR3: CASSSGTGLDIQYF. The CDR3 region has the DNA TGTGCCAGCAGCTCAGGGACAGGGTTGGACATTCAGTACTTC.